The 22 T cell receptor beta chains in this list originate from one sample, sequenced in a study of T cells in Graves' hyperthyroidism and ophthalmopathy. TCR beta CDR3 regions were amplified from RNA. The TCR CDR3 first-round RT-PCR relied on the HTBI primer set. TCRdb ran MiXCR on the multiplex PCR reads and lists one entry per CDR3 protein. Of about 290,000 distinct CDR3 sequences in the sample, roughly 13% were seen once. Sequenced material: blood. The receptors here all came from a woman aged 25-40 years with Graves' hyperthyroidism that later progressed to Graves' ophthalmopathy.

V and J are TRBV27 and TRBJ2-3; D unclear. Trimming removed 4 bases at V and 5 bases at J, with 16 bases between. Looked up from germline, CDR1 is MNHEY and CDR2 is SMNVEV (reference sequence). The CDR3 runs to 15 residues. The CDR3 sequence: CASSSKDPRVDTQYF. DNA of the CDR3: TGTGCCAGCAGTTCCAAGGATCCAAGGGTAGATACGCAGTATTTT.

The rearrangement links TRBV6-2 or TRBV6-3 to TRBJ2-2; 10 positions agree with TRBD2. This CDR3 is built from 16 residues. The V and J ends lost 8 bases and 7 bases, in that order; junction bases with no gene match: 13. CDR1 is MNHEY, CDR2 SVGEGT, per germline. CDR3 in amino acids: CASSYTSGIFYGELFF. The CDR3 bases are TGTGCCAGCTCTTATACTAGCGGGATATTTTACGGGGAGCTGTTTTTT.

This clonotype was counted between two and nine times. This chain links TRBV9 with TRBJ2-5; perhaps TRBD2 as D (6 bases). With 0 bases removed from V and 2 bases from J, the gap between germline ends came to 14 bases. The CDR3 sequence is 16 residues long. CDR1 is SGDLS and CDR2 is YYNGEE in the germline V gene. The chain's CDR3 is CASSVGPISGQETQYF. The DNA of the CDR3 is TGTGCCAGCAGCGTAGGCCCTATTAGCGGTCAAGAGACCCAGTACTTC.

This clonotype was counted ten times or more. The chain links TRBV7-2 to TRBJ2-5, with 7 nucleotides matching TRBD2. This CDR3 has 16 amino acids. V dropped 5 bases and J dropped 4; count of bases not matched to a gene: 13. Germline V gene lookup returns CDR1 SGHTA and CDR2 FQGNSA. CDR3 sequence reads: CASSPQAATGGETQYF. CDR3 bases: TGTGCCAGCAGCCCTCAAGCGGCAACGGGGGGAGAGACCCAGTACTTC.

The sample holds many counts of this clonotype. V and J are TRBV20-1 and TRBJ1-1, with D tentatively TRBD1 (5 bases). The CDR3 loop spans 16 amino acids. V lost 0 bases to trimming and J lost 6 bases, with 20 bases between them. CDR1 is DFQATT and CDR2 is SNEGSKA in the germline V gene (reference sequence). The DNA of the CDR3 is TGCAGTGCTAGAGAGGGCCTCAGGGTTGGTATCCCTGAAGCTTTCTTT. It specifies CSAREGLRVGIPEAFF.

This clonotype was counted many times. The CDR3 is CASSQDLNRGWNEQFF. The CDR3 DNA sequence: TGTGCCAGCAGCCAAGATCTCAACAGGGGATGGAATGAGCAGTTCTTC. The chain couples TRBV3-1 to TRBJ2-1, with TRBD1 identical over 7 bases. After removal of 0 bases from V and 7 bases from J, the junction contained 9 bases not matched to a gene. Looked up from germline, CDR1 is LGHDT and CDR2 is YNNKEL (reference sequence). This CDR3 contains 16 residues.

This clonotype was counted many times. J is TRBJ1-3 and V is TRBV5-1, with a weak D call TRBD1 (5 bases). In germline, CDR1 is SGHRS, CDR2 YFSETQ. Trimming cost V 1 base and J 4 bases, with 12 bases left between them. The CDR3 runs to 15 residues. The CDR3 DNA sequence: TGCGCCAGCAGCTTGTTAGCAGGGCCAGGAAACACCATATATTTT. Its protein product is CASSLLAGPGNTIYF.

This clonotype was detected a few times. The chain combines TRBV9 with TRBJ1-2; TRBD1 is a possible D gene (6 bases). Germline values: CDR1 SGDLS, CDR2 YYNGEE. Trimming removed 2 bases from V and 4 bases from J, with 18 bases in between. The CDR3 loop spans 16 amino acids. The CDR3: CASSVSPREGGYGYTF. Here the CDR3 DNA reads TGTGCCAGCAGCGTCTCACCTCGGGAGGGGGGCTATGGCTACACCTTC.

This clonotype was counted between two and nine times. V is TRBV9 and J is TRBJ2-3; TRBD2 aligns across 10 bases. The CDR3 is 16 residues long. V dropped 5 bases and J dropped 2; count of bases not matched to a gene: 8. Germline lookup yields CDR1 SGDLS and CDR2 YYNGEE. CDR3 loop: CASSPRSGRDTDTQYF. The CDR3 bases are TGTGCCAGCAGTCCCAGGAGCGGGAGGGACACAGATACGCAGTATTTT. Drawing the rest from reference TRBV9 and TRBJ2-3, the complete variable domain is DSGVTQTPKHLITATGQRVTLRCSPRSGDLSVYWYQQSLDQGLQFLIQYYNGEERAKGNILERFSAQQFPDLHSELNLSSLELGDSALYFCASSPRSGRDTDTQYFGPGTRLTVL.

This clonotype showed up many times. V and J are TRBV6-2 or TRBV6-3 and TRBJ2-7; D uncertain. The CDR3 sequence is 16 residues long. CDR1 MNHEY and CDR2 SVGEGT come from the germline V gene. The germline V and J ends were trimmed by 0 bases and 6 bases, with 18 bases remaining between them. The CDR3 region is CASSYSTRIPSFEQYF. The CDR3 region has the DNA TGTGCCAGCAGTTACTCGACGCGCATACCGTCTTTCGAGCAGTACTTC.

The chain uses TRBV4-3 and TRBJ2-7; D gene unclear. Trimming left V 0 bases short and J 0 bases short, with 9 bases between. Looked up from germline, CDR1 is LGHNA and CDR2 is YSLEER. This CDR3 is 15 amino acids long. CDR3 protein: CASSQDSRSSYEQYF. The CDR3 bases are TGCGCCAGCAGCCAAGATTCTAGGAGCTCCTACGAGCAGTACTTC.

This clonotype appeared many times. The CDR3, as DNA: TGCGCCAGCAGCTTGGCCGGACGGAAACTTGTGAATGAGCAGTTCTTC. This gives the protein CASSLAGRKLVNEQFF. J is TRBJ2-1 and V is TRBV5-1; no reliable D call. Germline values: CDR1 SGHRS, CDR2 YFSETQ. V lost 0 bases to trimming and J lost 7 bases, with 17 bases between them. This CDR3 is built from 16 residues.

This clonotype was observed many times. V and J are TRBV6-2 or TRBV6-3 and TRBJ2-7; TRBD2 is a possible D gene (5 bases). Germline assignment: CDR1 MNHEY and CDR2 SVGEGT. With 6 bases removed from V and 2 bases from J, the gap between germline ends came to 17 bases. This CDR3 region has 15 residues. The DNA of the CDR3 is TGTGCCAGCAGCCAGAGCGGAGTCGGACCCTACGAGCAGTACTTC. It specifies CASSQSGVGPYEQYF.

This clonotype was counted many times. The chain has TRBV7-3 and TRBJ2-3; D uncertain. Trimming cost V 5 bases and J 2 bases, with 8 bases left between them. CDR1 SGHTA and CDR2 FQGTGA come from the germline V gene. CDR3 length equals 13 residues. The CDR3: CASSNILTDTQYF. The CDR3 nucleotides are TGTGCCAGCAGCAACATTCTCACAGATACGCAGTATTTT.

This clonotype was seen repeatedly, ten times or more. This chain uses TRBV9 with TRBJ2-7; D is unresolved. The CDR3 sequence is 13 residues long. The V end lost 3 bases, the J end lost 6 bases, and 13 bases lay between the germline ends. Germline assignment: CDR1 SGDLS and CDR2 YYNGEE. This CDR3 reads CASSDWTASEQYF. CDR3 DNA sequence: TGTGCCAGCAGCGACTGGACGGCCTCCGAGCAGTACTTC. The variable domain in full, with the rest retrieved from reference TRBV9 and TRBJ2-7, is DSGVTQTPKHLITATGQRVTLRCSPRSGDLSVYWYQQSLDQGLQFLIQYYNGEERAKGNILERFSAQQFPDLHSELNLSSLELGDSALYFCASSDWTASEQYFGPGTRLTVT.

The table lists this clonotype with many counts. The rearrangement links TRBV5-6 to TRBJ2-7; 9 nucleotides agree with TRBD1. V shed 5 bases, J shed 1 base, and the junction held 7 bases outside the gene matches. Germline CDR1 is SGHDT and CDR2 is YYEEEE. The CDR3 spans 15 residues. The CDR3 region is CASRATGGASYEQYF. DNA of the CDR3: TGTGCCAGCAGAGCTACAGGGGGCGCGTCCTACGAGCAGTACTTC.

This clonotype was counted many times. The chain combines TRBV28 with TRBJ1-1, with a weak D call TRBD1 (6 bases). Germline CDR1 and CDR2: MDHEN and SYDVKM. The CDR3 loop spans 14 amino acids. The V end lost 5 bases, the J end lost 3 bases, and 13 bases lay between the germline ends. The CDR3 spells CASSETGWDTEAFF. The CDR3 DNA reads as TGTGCCAGCAGTGAGACAGGATGGGACACTGAAGCTTTCTTT.

This clonotype was recorded a few times. The V gene is TRBV4-2, the J gene TRBJ2-7; D is ambiguous. The CDR3 has 15 amino acids. The V end lost 5 bases, the J end lost 5 bases, and 19 bases lay between the germline ends. CDR1 and CDR2 from the germline V gene are LGHNA and YNFKEQ. The CDR3 sequence: CASSVGAIAGNEQYF. The CDR3 DNA is TGTGCCAGCAGCGTAGGCGCTATAGCCGGCAACGAGCAGTACTTC.

The table lists this clonotype with a few counts. This chain uses TRBV5-1 with TRBJ2-5, with D perhaps being TRBD1 or TRBD2 (5 bases each). The CDR3 is 17 residues long. V shed 0 bases and J shed 0 bases, with 15 bases lying between them. The germline V gene has CDR1 SGHRS and CDR2 YFSETQ. DNA of the CDR3: TGCGCCAGCAGCTTGGCTATGGGACCCGTGTACCAAGAGACCCAGTACTTC. It specifies CASSLAMGPVYQETQYF.

This clonotype was counted at least ten times. The J gene is TRBJ1-5, the V gene TRBV28; TRBD1 is a possible D gene (6 bases). The CDR3 covers 16 residues. The germline V and J ends were trimmed by 6 bases and 0 bases, with 15 bases remaining between them. Germline CDR1 and CDR2: MDHEN and SYDVKM. The CDR3 nucleotides read TGTGCCAGCAGACCTACACAGGGCTATAGCAATCAGCCCCAGCATTTT. It codes for CASRPTQGYSNQPQHF.

On this clonotype: A much bigger clone sits one base away, suggesting this may be a read error. This chain links TRBV5-1 with TRBJ1-1; D is uncertain. Deletions cut 0 bases from V and 5 bases from J, with 8 bases between. The CDR3 contains 13 residues. The germline V gene has CDR1 SGHRS and CDR2 YFSETQ. CDR3 protein: CASSLGQATEAFF. The DNA for the CDR3 is TGCGCCAGCAGCTTGGGGCAGGCAACTGAAGCTTTCTTT.

In this sample, this clonotype turned up many times. The J gene is TRBJ2-1, the V gene TRBV6-2 or TRBV6-3; 9 positions match TRBD2. Unmatched junction bases numbered 26, after V lost 7 bases and J lost 7 bases. Germline lookup yields CDR1 MNHEY and CDR2 SVGEGT. The CDR3 spans 20 residues. The CDR3 sequence is CASKAGTLAGTAWEWNEQFF. CDR3 DNA: TGTGCCAGCAAAGCGGGGACTCTAGCGGGAACGGCGTGGGAGTGGAATGAGCAGTTCTTC.